One sample yielded the 16 T cell receptor beta chains listed below, sequenced in a study of CD8+ T cells in alopecia areata. Treatment given: oral pan-JAK inhibitor, 5-10 mg twice daily. Reverse transcription of extracted RNA yielded cDNA, which provided the sequencing template. Generated by immunoSEQ multiplex PCR, the TCRdb table keeps only in-frame clones and is missing some. Altogether 150,000 to 200,000 clones are present, 55% to 75% being singletons, with the ten largest covering 5.5%. The sequenced sample was CD4+ T cells sorted from blood, obtained at week 24, from a patient treated with tofacitinib. These TCRs come from a human donor with alopecia areata.

The rearrangement joins TRBV4-1 to TRBJ1-5; the match to TRBD1 covers 10 bases. With 4 bases clipped from V and 4 bases from J, the junction kept 1 base outside the gene matches. The V gene's germline CDR1 is MGHRA and CDR2 YSYEKL. CDR3 length: 14 amino acids. The CDR3 loop reads CASSPGQGNQPQHF. The CDR3 DNA follows: TGCGCCAGCAGCCCGGGACAGGGGAATCAGCCCCAGCATTTT.

The chain joins TRBV6-5 to TRBJ2-1; D not resolved. The CDR3 is made up of 12 amino acids. The germline V and J ends were trimmed by 5 bases and 10 bases, with 12 bases remaining between them. The germline V gene encodes CDR1 MNHEY and CDR2 SVGAGI. CDR3 sequence: CASSKNGWEQFF. The CDR3 nucleotides read TGTGCCAGCAGTAAGAATGGTTGGGAGCAGTTCTTC.

J is TRBJ1-2 and V is TRBV4-1, with no clear D. The CDR3 length is 14 residues. V shed 4 bases and J shed 2 bases, with 11 bases lying between them. Germline V gene data show CDR1 as MGHRA and CDR2 as YSYEKL. The CDR3, as DNA: TGCGCCAGCAGCCCCTCCGGACCGAACTATGGCTACACCTTC. Translating it yields CASSPSGPNYGYTF.

CDR3 coding DNA: TGCGCCAGCAGCCAGCCGGGTCTCTACAATGAGCAGTTCTTC. Protein sequence: CASSQPGLYNEQFF. The V gene is TRBV4-3, the J gene TRBJ2-1; D remains ambiguous. Looked up from germline, CDR1 is LGHNA and CDR2 is YSLEER. The CDR3 extends over 14 amino acids. Trimming removed 3 bases at V and 3 bases at J, with 9 bases between.

The chain has TRBV27 and TRBJ2-7, with D perhaps TRBD2 (6 bases). V was clipped by 10 bases and J by 3 bases, with 16 bases between them. Germline V CDR1 and CDR2: MNHEY, SMNVEV (reference sequence). The CDR3 length is 13 residues. This chain's CDR3 is CATRSRGNYEQYF. CDR3 in DNA: TGTGCCACCCGGAGTCGGGGGAACTACGAGCAGTACTTC.

This clone was found a few times. CDR3 DNA sequence: TGTGCCAGCCAATTGGGGACCTCCTTTGAGCAGTACTTC. Its translation: CASQLGTSFEQYF. The V gene is TRBV28, the J gene TRBJ2-7; D tentatively fits TRBD1 or TRBD2 (5 bases each). The germline V and J ends were trimmed by 8 bases and 7 bases, with 18 bases remaining between them. From germline, CDR1 is MDHEN and CDR2 SYDVKM. The CDR3 loop spans 13 amino acids.

This clone was seen just once. The chain has TRBV25-1 and TRBJ2-7; a weak D match, TRBD1 (6 bases). Trimming took off 1 base at V and 0 bases at J, with 13 bases between the two ends. This CDR3 is built from 16 residues. Germline values: CDR1 MGHDK, CDR2 SYGVNS. The chain's CDR3 is CASSELYRALSYEQYF. CDR3 DNA sequence: TGTGCCAGCAGTGAATTGTACAGGGCTCTCTCCTACGAGCAGTACTTC.

The chain has TRBV2 and TRBJ2-1, with TRBD1 as a possible D gene (7 bases). V was trimmed by 8 bases and J by 5 bases, leaving 16 bases between them. CDR3 size: 14 residues. Germline CDR1 and CDR2: SNHLY and FYNNEI. CDR3 in DNA: TGTGCCAGCGGCTGGAGGGGGCCCGACAATGAGCAGTTCTTC. Translating gives CASGWRGPDNEQFF.

The V call is TRBV2, the J call TRBJ2-4; D unclear. Trimming removed 3 bases from V and 9 bases from J, with 9 bases in between. Germline-derived CDR1 and CDR2 are SNHLY and FYNNEI. This CDR3 region has 12 residues. The CDR3 DNA is TGTGCCAGCAGTGAGTTAGTGGCCATTCAGTACTTC. Its translation: CASSELVAIQYF.

This clone was seen a few times. The chain couples TRBV29-1 to TRBJ2-7; D is ambiguous. The CDR3 length is 12 residues. V was cut by 3 bases and J by 1 base, with 7 bases left in between. Per the germline V gene, CDR1 is SQVTM and CDR2 is ANQGSEA. Written as DNA, the CDR3 is TGCAGCGTTGAGGGTGAATCCTACGAGCAGTACTTC. The encoded protein is CSVEGESYEQYF.

This chain uses TRBV11-3 with TRBJ1-2, with D hard to call. The CDR3 runs 12 residues. V was trimmed by 0 bases and J by 5 bases, leaving 4 bases between them. Germline V gene sequence: CDR1 SGHNT, CDR2 YENEEA. CDR3: CASSLDGYGYTF. CDR3 in DNA: TGTGCCAGCAGCTTAGATGGATATGGCTACACCTTC.

DNA of the CDR3: TGCAGCGTTGCAACCGGGACAGGGGATCAGCCCCAGCATTTT. Protein sequence: CSVATGTGDQPQHF. The genes are TRBV29-1 and TRBJ1-5, with TRBD1 identical over 10 bases. CDR1 is SQVTM, CDR2 ANQGSEA, per germline. This CDR3 contains 14 residues. The V and J ends lost 4 bases and 5 bases, in that order; junction bases with no gene match: 5.

The CDR3 nucleotides read TGTGCCAGTAGCGAAACAGGGGGCGACATTCAGTACTTC. It specifies CASSETGGDIQYF. The V gene is TRBV19, the J gene TRBJ2-4; 9 bases agree with TRBD1. Germline V CDR1 and CDR2: LNHDA, SQIVND (reference sequence). This CDR3 is built from 13 residues. The ends lost 6 bases at V and 8 bases at J; junction bases unmatched: 5. The variable domain in full, with the rest retrieved from reference TRBV19 and TRBJ2-4, is DGGITQSPKYLFRKEGQNVTLSCEQNLNHDAMYWYRQDPGQGLRLIYYSQIVNDFQKGDIAEGYSVSREKKESFPLTVTSAQKNPTAFYLCASSETGGDIQYFGAGTRLSVL.

The gene calls are TRBV4-1 and TRBJ1-1, with D tentatively TRBD1 (6 bases). Germline assignment: CDR1 MGHRA and CDR2 YSYEKL. Between the trimmed V and J ends, which lost 4 bases and 1 base, there was a span of 10 bases. CDR3 size: 14 residues. The CDR3 DNA reads as TGCGCCAGCAGCCGCGGACAGACGAACACTGAAGCTTTCTTT. This encodes CASSRGQTNTEAFF.

The V gene is TRBV6-1, the J gene TRBJ1-5; D gene ambiguous. Per germline, CDR1 MNHNS and CDR2 SASEGT. The V end was cut by 1 base, the J end by 7 bases, with 8 bases between. CDR3 size: 13 residues. Here the CDR3 reads CASSEGAEQPQHF. CDR3 nucleotide sequence: TGTGCCAGCAGTGAAGGGGCAGAACAGCCCCAGCATTTT.

This clone was detected a few times. The V gene is TRBV7-2, the J gene TRBJ2-2, with 8 bases identical to TRBD2. Unmatched junction bases numbered 10, after V lost 5 bases and J lost 8 bases. The CDR3 consists of 15 residues. The germline V gene encodes CDR1 SGHTA and CDR2 FQGNSA. The DNA of the CDR3 is TGTGCCAGCAGCCCCTGGACTAGCTTCGCGGGGGAGCTGTTTTTT. Its protein product is CASSPWTSFAGELFF.